What follows are 12 T cell receptor beta chains derived from one specimen sequenced in a study of Tregs in tolerant kidney transplant recipients. Profiling relied on immunoSEQ multiplex PCR, and the TCRdb table lists in-frame clones only, not all of them. The sample holds about 50,000 clones, about 92% seen once. Recipients received nonmyeloablative bone marrow transplants from related graft donors, with transient mixed chimerism. The specimen was CD8+ T cells from blood (PBMCs), collected 12 months after the transplant. The receptor set was obtained from a human patient who received a combined kidney and bone marrow transplant. Some T cells may have originated in the graft donor.

V and J are TRBV4-2 and TRBJ2-6, with D perhaps matching TRBD2 (6 bases). CDR3 size: 18 residues. Trimming removed 1 base from V and 3 bases from J, with 16 bases in between. Germline assignment: CDR1 LGHNA and CDR2 YNFKEQ. The CDR3 reads CASSQVASGGGGANVLTF. Here the CDR3 DNA reads TGTGCCAGCAGCCAAGTAGCTTCTGGGGGAGGTGGGGCCAACGTCCTGACTTTC.

The J gene is TRBJ2-2, the V gene TRBV19; 13 positions match TRBD2. Trimming removed 5 bases from V and 7 bases from J; junction bases left unmatched: 10. This CDR3 comprises 17 residues. Per germline, CDR1 LNHDA and CDR2 SQIVND (reference sequence). The CDR3 is CASSSRTSGGADGELFF. Written as DNA, the CDR3 is TGTGCCAGTAGTTCCAGAACTAGCGGGGGGGCCGACGGGGAGCTGTTTTTT.

The V call is TRBV28, the J call TRBJ2-7; 10 nucleotides match TRBD1. The CDR3 totals 16 residues. The junction had 9 bases not matched to a gene; V was cut back by 3 bases and J by 4 bases. Looked up from germline, CDR1 is MDHEN and CDR2 is SYDVKM. DNA for the CDR3: TGTGCCAGCAGTTTTTGGGCCGGGACAGGGGCATACGAGCAGTACTTC. It specifies CASSFWAGTGAYEQYF.

This rearrangement joins TRBV19 to TRBJ2-2, with 10 bases matching TRBD2. Germline CDR1 reads LNHDA; CDR2 reads SQIVND (reference sequence). This CDR3 has 15 amino acids. V dropped 7 bases and J dropped 4; count of bases not matched to a gene: 6. As DNA, the CDR3 is TGTGCCAGTAAGGAACTAGCGGGACCCACCGGGGAGCTGTTTTTT. Translated: CASKELAGPTGELFF.

This clone showed up just a few times. The chain employs TRBV6-4 and TRBJ1-1; D uncertain. The V gene's germline CDR1 is MRHNA and CDR2 SNTAGT. This CDR3 comprises 13 residues. V dropped 2 bases and J dropped 0 bases, with 4 bases sitting between them. CDR3 nucleotide sequence: TGTGCCAGCAGTGACCGGGTGAACACTGAAGCTTTCTTT. Its translation is CASSDRVNTEAFF.

The chain is built from TRBV19 and TRBJ2-1, with D possibly being TRBD1 (6 bases). The CDR3 has 14 amino acids. Trimming removed 3 bases from V and 4 bases from J, with 10 bases in between. Germline CDR1 LNHDA, CDR2 SQIVND (reference sequence). The CDR3 loop reads CASSMGQEYNEQFF. The CDR3 DNA reads as TGTGCCAGTAGTATGGGACAAGAGTACAATGAGCAGTTCTTC.

The V gene is TRBV6-1, the J gene TRBJ2-5; 9 bases are shared with TRBD1. The better agreement between TRBJ2-7 and the DNA end casts doubt on the J call. CDR1 is MNHNS, CDR2 SASEGT, per germline. The CDR3 loop spans 14 amino acids. CDR3 protein: CASSRTGVLYEQYF. In DNA form, the CDR3 reads TGTGCCAGCAGTAGGACAGGGGTGTTGTACGAGCAGTACTTC.

The chain carries TRBV19 and TRBJ2-7; 8 bases fit TRBD2. CDR1 LNHDA and CDR2 SQIVND come from the germline V gene (reference sequence). There are 12 residues in the CDR3. J gave up 5 bases and V 9 bases, and 6 bases lay outside the gene matches. The CDR3 protein is CARGRGAHEQYF. The CDR3 DNA is TGTGCCAGGGGGCGGGGGGCCCACGAGCAGTACTTC.

The chain is built from TRBV7-8 and TRBJ1-2, with 7 bases fitting TRBD1. This CDR3 has 14 amino acids. Germline V gene sequence: CDR1 SGHVS, CDR2 FQNEAQ. V was clipped by 4 bases and J by 4 bases; unmatched bases: 6. The DNA for the CDR3 is TGTGCCAGCAGCTCCGCGGGACAGAGCTATGGCTACACCTTC. Residues: CASSSAGQSYGYTF.

The V call is TRBV9, the J call TRBJ2-1, with TRBD1 identical over 8 bases. Germline trimming cut 0 bases from V and 0 bases from J; bases unmatched to any gene: 5. Looked up from germline, CDR1 is SGDLS and CDR2 is YYNGEE. This CDR3 is built from 17 residues. This CDR3 reads CASSVALDRVSYNEQFF. The CDR3 region has the DNA TGTGCCAGCAGCGTAGCTCTGGACAGGGTCTCCTACAATGAGCAGTTCTTC.

This clone has just a few counts. J is TRBJ2-4 and V is TRBV29-1, with 9 bases fitting TRBD2. The germline V gene has CDR1 SQVTM and CDR2 ANQGSEA. V was clipped by 5 bases and J by 8 bases; unmatched bases: 10. The CDR3 loop spans 14 amino acids. Here the CDR3 DNA reads TGCAGCGTTAGACTAGCGGTGGGTCGGGACATTCAGTACTTC. Residues: CSVRLAVGRDIQYF.

V usage is TRBV2 and J usage is TRBJ2-5; the match to TRBD2 covers 10 bases. This CDR3 comprises 18 residues. The germline gives CDR1 SNHLY, CDR2 FYNNEI. The V and J ends lost 8 bases and 2 bases, in that order; junction bases with no gene match: 17. In DNA, the CDR3 is TGTGCCAGCGGAATAAACGGTCGGCTAGCGGGGGTACAAGAGACCCAGTACTTC. Protein sequence: CASGINGRLAGVQETQYF.